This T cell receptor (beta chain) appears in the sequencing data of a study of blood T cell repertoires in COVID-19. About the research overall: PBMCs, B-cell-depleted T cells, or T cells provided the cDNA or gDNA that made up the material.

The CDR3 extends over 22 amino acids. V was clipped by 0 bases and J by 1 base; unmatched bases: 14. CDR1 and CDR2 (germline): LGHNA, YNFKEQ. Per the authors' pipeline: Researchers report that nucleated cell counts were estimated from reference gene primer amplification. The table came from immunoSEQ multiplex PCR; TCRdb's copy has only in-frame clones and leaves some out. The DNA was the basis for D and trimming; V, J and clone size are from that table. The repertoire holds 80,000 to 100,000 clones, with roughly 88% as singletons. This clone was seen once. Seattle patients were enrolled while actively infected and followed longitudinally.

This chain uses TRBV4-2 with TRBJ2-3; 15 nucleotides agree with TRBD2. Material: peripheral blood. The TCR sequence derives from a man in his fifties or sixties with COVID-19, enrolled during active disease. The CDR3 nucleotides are TGTGCCAGCAGCCAAGAATCCGGGTCGGGACTAGCGGGGGGCGGGGGCACAGATACGCAGTATTTT. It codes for CASSQESGSGLAGGGGTDTQYF.